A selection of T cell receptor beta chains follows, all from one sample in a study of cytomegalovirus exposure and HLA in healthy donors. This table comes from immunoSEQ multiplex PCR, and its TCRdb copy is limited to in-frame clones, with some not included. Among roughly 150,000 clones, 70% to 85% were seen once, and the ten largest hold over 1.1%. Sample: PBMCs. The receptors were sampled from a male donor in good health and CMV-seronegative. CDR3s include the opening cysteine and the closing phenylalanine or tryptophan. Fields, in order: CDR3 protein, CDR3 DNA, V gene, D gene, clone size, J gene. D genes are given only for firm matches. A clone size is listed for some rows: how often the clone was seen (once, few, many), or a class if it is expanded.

CDR3 protein: CASSEGTRWTEAFF
CDR3 DNA: TGTGCCAGTAGCGAGGGGACAAGATGGACTGAAGCTTTCTTT
V gene: TRBV19
D gene: -
clone size: -
J gene: TRBJ1-1

CDR3 protein: CASSLTSGTGGLNTEAFF
CDR3 DNA: TGTGCCAGTAGTTTGACTTCAGGGACAGGGGGCTTGAACACTGAAGCTTTCTTT
V gene: TRBV19
D gene: TRBD1
clone size: -
J gene: TRBJ1-1

CDR3 protein: CASSPLVGAEGYTF
CDR3 DNA: TGTGCCAGCTCACCACTAGTGGGGGCAGAGGGCTACACCTTC
V gene: TRBV18
D gene: -
clone size: -
J gene: TRBJ1-2

CDR3 protein: CASSLTGFRQPQHF
CDR3 DNA: TGTGCCAGCAGTCTGACAGGGTTCCGTCAGCCCCAGCATTTT
V gene: TRBV28
D gene: TRBD1
clone size: once
J gene: TRBJ1-5

CDR3 protein: CASSLRSGSTDTQYF
CDR3 DNA: TGTGCCAGCAGCCTACGTAGCGGGAGCACAGATACGCAGTATTTT
V gene: TRBV7-6
D gene: TRBD2
clone size: -
J gene: TRBJ2-3

CDR3 protein: CASRSFGELFF
CDR3 DNA: TGTGCCAGCAGGAGTTTTGGGGAGCTGTTTTTT
V gene: TRBV27
D gene: -
clone size: -
J gene: TRBJ2-2

CDR3 protein: CASSRREDTGELFF
CDR3 DNA: TGCGCCAGCAGTCGCAGGGAGGACACCGGGGAGCTGTTTTTT
V gene: TRBV5-1
D gene: -
clone size: -
J gene: TRBJ2-2

CDR3 protein: CSVVSGSPTDTQYF
CDR3 DNA: TGCAGCGTTGTCTCAGGGTCCCCCACAGATACGCAGTATTTT
V gene: TRBV29-1
D gene: -
clone size: -
J gene: TRBJ2-3

CDR3 protein: CASMSGREDTQYF
CDR3 DNA: TGTGCCAGCATGAGCGGGAGAGAAGATACGCAGTATTTT
V gene: TRBV5-4
D gene: TRBD2
clone size: -
J gene: TRBJ2-3

CDR3 protein: CAISEPTGGSHSNQPQHF
CDR3 DNA: TGTGCCATCAGTGAGCCGACAGGGGGCTCTCATAGCAATCAGCCCCAGCATTTT
V gene: TRBV10-3
D gene: TRBD1
clone size: -
J gene: TRBJ1-5

CDR3 protein: CASSLLGNQPQHF
CDR3 DNA: TGTGCCAGCAGTTTATTAGGCAATCAGCCCCAGCATTTT
V gene: TRBV27
D gene: -
clone size: -
J gene: TRBJ1-5

CDR3 protein: CASTGGGAGVAQETQYF
CDR3 DNA: TGTGCCAGTACAGGCGGGGGGGCCGGAGTCGCTCAAGAGACCCAGTACTTC
V gene: TRBV19
D gene: TRBD2
clone size: -
J gene: TRBJ2-5

CDR3 protein: CASSLDRDRNEQFF
CDR3 DNA: TGTGCCAGCAGCTTGGACAGGGATCGTAATGAGCAGTTCTTC
V gene: TRBV7-9
D gene: TRBD1
clone size: -
J gene: TRBJ2-1

CDR3 protein: CASSANRDRGNEQFF
CDR3 DNA: TGTGCCAGCAGCGCGAACCGGGACAGGGGCAATGAGCAGTTCTTC
V gene: TRBV9
D gene: TRBD1
clone size: -
J gene: TRBJ2-1

CDR3 protein: CASSLSGSNEQYF
CDR3 DNA: TGTGCCAGCAGCCTGAGCGGGAGCAACGAGCAGTACTTC
V gene: TRBV28
D gene: TRBD2
clone size: once
J gene: TRBJ2-7

CDR3 protein: CASSLASGFRTDTQYF
CDR3 DNA: TGCGCCAGCAGCTTGGCCAGCGGTTTTCGCACAGATACGCAGTATTTT
V gene: TRBV5-1
D gene: -
clone size: -
J gene: TRBJ2-3

CDR3 protein: CASSFGQEEAGELFF
CDR3 DNA: TGCGCCAGCAGCTTCGGACAGGAGGAAGCCGGGGAGCTGTTTTTT
V gene: TRBV5-1
D gene: TRBD1
clone size: -
J gene: TRBJ2-2

CDR3 protein: CASSLSGGGGTIYF
CDR3 DNA: TGTGCCAGCAGCTTATCAGGGGGCGGCGGCACCATATATTTT
V gene: TRBV11-2
D gene: TRBD1
clone size: -
J gene: TRBJ1-3

CDR3 protein: CASRGTGYSPLHF
CDR3 DNA: TGTGCCAGCAGGGGGACAGGGTATTCACCCCTCCACTTT
V gene: TRBV25-1
D gene: TRBD1
clone size: -
J gene: TRBJ1-6

CDR3 protein: CASSPLDMISYNEQFF
CDR3 DNA: TGCGCCAGCAGCCCCCTCGACATGATCTCCTACAATGAGCAGTTCTTC
V gene: TRBV4-1
D gene: -
clone size: -
J gene: TRBJ2-1

CDR3 protein: CASSEGLAVSYEQYF
CDR3 DNA: TGTGCCAGCAGCGAGGGACTAGCGGTCTCCTACGAGCAGTACTTC
V gene: TRBV5-6
D gene: TRBD2
clone size: -
J gene: TRBJ2-7

CDR3 protein: CASSPGVTDTQYF
CDR3 DNA: TGTGCCAGCAGCCCCGGGGTTACAGATACGCAGTATTTT
V gene: TRBV7-6
D gene: -
clone size: few
J gene: TRBJ2-3

CDR3 protein: CASRGQGPAYEQYF
CDR3 DNA: TGTGCCAGCAGGGGACAGGGGCCGGCCTACGAGCAGTACTTC
V gene: TRBV27
D gene: TRBD1
clone size: -
J gene: TRBJ2-7

CDR3 protein: CATGPPYREQYF
CDR3 DNA: TGTGCCACAGGGCCCCCATACAGAGAGCAGTACTTC
V gene: TRBV28
D gene: -
clone size: few
J gene: TRBJ2-7

CDR3 protein: CASSLDLNTGELFF
CDR3 DNA: TGTGCCAGCAGCTTAGACTTGAACACCGGGGAGCTGTTTTTT
V gene: TRBV7-2
D gene: -
clone size: -
J gene: TRBJ2-2

CDR3 protein: CASRYTGTGGYEQYF
CDR3 DNA: TGTGCCAGCAGGTACACCGGGACAGGGGGCTACGAGCAGTACTTC
V gene: TRBV7-2
D gene: TRBD1
clone size: -
J gene: TRBJ2-7

CDR3 protein: CASSPRGEIRNTIYF
CDR3 DNA: TGTGCCAGCAGCCCCCGGGGGGAGATAAGAAACACCATATATTTT
V gene: TRBV9
D gene: -
clone size: once
J gene: TRBJ1-3

CDR3 protein: CSVCGIEEKLFF
CDR3 DNA: TGCAGCGTATGCGGGATAGAGGAAAAACTGTTTTTT
V gene: TRBV29-1
D gene: -
clone size: -
J gene: TRBJ1-4

CDR3 protein: CASSLDSQGVSSPLHF
CDR3 DNA: TGTGCCAGCAGTTTAGATTCACAGGGGGTGAGTTCACCCCTCCACTTT
V gene: TRBV27
D gene: TRBD1
clone size: -
J gene: TRBJ1-6

CDR3 protein: CASRGLGRGGRTDTQYF
CDR3 DNA: TGTGCCAGCAGGGGATTAGGGCGGGGGGGCCGAACAGATACGCAGTATTTT
V gene: TRBV7-2
D gene: TRBD2
clone size: -
J gene: TRBJ2-3

CDR3 protein: CATRTETGELFF
CDR3 DNA: TGTGCCACCCGGACAGAAACCGGGGAGCTGTTTTTT
V gene: TRBV6-4
D gene: -
clone size: few
J gene: TRBJ2-2

CDR3 protein: CASRPGRTGYTEAFF
CDR3 DNA: TGCGCCAGCCGCCCAGGGAGGACGGGGTACACTGAAGCTTTCTTT
V gene: TRBV5-1
D gene: -
clone size: few
J gene: TRBJ1-1

CDR3 protein: CASSIDGDSNQPQHF
CDR3 DNA: TGTGCCAGTAGTATAGACGGAGACAGCAATCAGCCCCAGCATTTT
V gene: TRBV19
D gene: -
clone size: once
J gene: TRBJ1-5

CDR3 protein: CASSQATGWTYEQYF
CDR3 DNA: TGCGCCAGCAGCCAAGCTACCGGGTGGACCTACGAGCAGTACTTC
V gene: TRBV4-1
D gene: -
clone size: -
J gene: TRBJ2-7

CDR3 protein: CAITLGAENYNEQFF
CDR3 DNA: TGTGCCATTACCCTGGGGGCGGAGAACTACAATGAGCAGTTCTTC
V gene: TRBV21-1
D gene: -
clone size: -
J gene: TRBJ2-1

CDR3 protein: CASSLNHAARLPYEQYF
CDR3 DNA: TGTGCCAGCAGCTTAAATCATGCGGCGCGACTCCCGTACGAGCAGTACTTC
V gene: TRBV11-2
D gene: -
clone size: -
J gene: TRBJ2-7

CDR3 protein: CAGSRARQGSGNTIYF
CDR3 DNA: TGTGCCGGCAGCCGAGCCCGACAGGGCTCTGGAAACACCATATATTTT
V gene: TRBV7-2
D gene: TRBD1
clone size: once
J gene: TRBJ1-3

CDR3 protein: CASSGTSGGEQFF
CDR3 DNA: TGTGCCAGCAGTGGTACAAGCGGGGGTGAGCAGTTCTTC
V gene: TRBV2
D gene: TRBD2
clone size: few
J gene: TRBJ2-1

CDR3 protein: CASSRTSGRAGGGELFF
CDR3 DNA: TGTGCCAGCAGCCGGACTAGCGGGAGGGCCGGTGGCGGGGAGCTGTTTTTT
V gene: TRBV5-4
D gene: TRBD2
clone size: -
J gene: TRBJ2-2

CDR3 protein: CASSPGPGVSGGRSTGELFF
CDR3 DNA: TGCGCCAGCAGCCCCGGACCGGGCGTCAGCGGGGGGCGAAGCACCGGGGAGCTGTTTTTT
V gene: TRBV4-1
D gene: TRBD2
clone size: once
J gene: TRBJ2-2

CDR3 protein: CASSRLAGGGPGELFF
CDR3 DNA: TGTGCCAGCAGTCGATTAGCGGGGGGAGGTCCCGGGGAGCTGTTTTTT
V gene: TRBV6-6
D gene: TRBD2
clone size: -
J gene: TRBJ2-2

CDR3 protein: CASSSRGGAGELFF
CDR3 DNA: TGTGCCAGCAGTTCCCGGGGGGGCGCCGGGGAGCTGTTTTTT
V gene: TRBV27
D gene: TRBD2
clone size: -
J gene: TRBJ2-2

CDR3 protein: CASSNTYSSYEQYF
CDR3 DNA: TGTGCCAGCAGCAATACTTACTCTTCCTACGAGCAGTACTTC
V gene: TRBV21-1
D gene: -
clone size: -
J gene: TRBJ2-7

CDR3 protein: CASSSAPGQGVEQYF
CDR3 DNA: TGTGCCAGCAGTTCTGCCCCGGGACAGGGGGTCGAGCAGTACTTC
V gene: TRBV2
D gene: TRBD1
clone size: once
J gene: TRBJ2-7

CDR3 protein: CASSSSGRSGETQYF
CDR3 DNA: TGTGCCAGCAGCTCTAGCGGGAGGTCTGGGGAGACCCAGTACTTC
V gene: TRBV7-9
D gene: TRBD2
clone size: once
J gene: TRBJ2-5

CDR3 protein: CASSPRDRDSPLHF
CDR3 DNA: TGTGCCAGCAGCCCGCGGGACAGAGATTCACCCCTCCACTTT
V gene: TRBV7-8
D gene: TRBD1
clone size: -
J gene: TRBJ1-6

CDR3 protein: CATPPGQGEAFF
CDR3 DNA: TGTGCCACCCCACCGGGACAGGGTGAAGCTTTCTTT
V gene: TRBV6-1
D gene: TRBD1
clone size: -
J gene: TRBJ1-1

CDR3 protein: CASRPTSGDTQYF
CDR3 DNA: TGTGCCAGCAGGCCGACTAGCGGGGATACGCAGTATTTT
V gene: TRBV28
D gene: TRBD2
clone size: -
J gene: TRBJ2-3

CDR3 protein: CSATLANEQFF
CDR3 DNA: TGCAGTGCCACACTAGCCAATGAGCAGTTCTTC
V gene: TRBV20-1
D gene: -
clone size: -
J gene: TRBJ2-1

CDR3 protein: CASSPDQFGQFF
CDR3 DNA: TGTGCCAGCAGCCCAGATCAATTTGGGCAGTTCTTC
V gene: TRBV7-9
D gene: -
clone size: few
J gene: TRBJ2-1

CDR3 protein: CASSFAGQGPSGANVLTF
CDR3 DNA: TGTGCCAGCAGCTTTGCGGGACAGGGACCCTCTGGGGCCAACGTCCTGACTTTC
V gene: TRBV7-3
D gene: TRBD1
clone size: few
J gene: TRBJ2-6

CDR3 protein: CAWSVNRGTEAFF
CDR3 DNA: TGTGCCTGGAGTGTAAACAGGGGGACTGAAGCTTTCTTT
V gene: TRBV30
D gene: TRBD1
clone size: -
J gene: TRBJ1-1

CDR3 protein: CSVDRSGTYNEQFF
CDR3 DNA: TGCAGCGTTGATCGGTCAGGGACCTACAATGAGCAGTTCTTC
V gene: TRBV29-1
D gene: -
clone size: -
J gene: TRBJ2-1

CDR3 protein: CASSLTGQPQHF
CDR3 DNA: TGTGCCAGCAGTCTCACCGGTCAGCCCCAGCATTTT
V gene: TRBV27
D gene: -
clone size: -
J gene: TRBJ1-5

CDR3 protein: CASSVRTGGYEQYF
CDR3 DNA: TGTGCCAGCAGTGTCAGGACAGGGGGGTACGAGCAGTACTTC
V gene: TRBV6-5
D gene: TRBD1
clone size: -
J gene: TRBJ2-7

CDR3 protein: CASKGRGGGSYNEQFF
CDR3 DNA: TGTGCCAGCAAGGGGAGGGGAGGGGGCTCCTACAATGAGCAGTTCTTC
V gene: TRBV25-1
D gene: -
clone size: -
J gene: TRBJ2-1

CDR3 protein: CASSYSTGDLYEQYF
CDR3 DNA: TGTGCCAGCAGTTACTCAACAGGGGACTTGTACGAGCAGTACTTC
V gene: TRBV6-5
D gene: -
clone size: -
J gene: TRBJ2-7

CDR3 protein: CASSSSWGGYGYTF
CDR3 DNA: TGTGCCAGCAGCTCCTCCTGGGGCGGCTATGGCTACACCTTC
V gene: TRBV6-5
D gene: -
clone size: -
J gene: TRBJ1-2

CDR3 protein: CAIKGGSGSYNEQFF
CDR3 DNA: TGTGCCATCAAAGGAGGTAGCGGCTCCTACAATGAGCAGTTCTTC
V gene: TRBV10-3
D gene: -
clone size: -
J gene: TRBJ2-1